The 32 T cell receptor beta chains presented below share a single source sample, sequenced in a study of cytomegalovirus exposure and HLA in healthy donors. Amplification used 60 Vbeta primers and 13 Jbeta primers. Assay used: immunoSEQ multiplex PCR; TCRdb lists only in-frame clones, some missing. The sample includes 130,000 or so clones, roughly 80% of them seen just once. Sequencing used PBMCs. The receptors derive from a woman aged 55-70 years in good health and CMV-seronegative.

V usage is TRBV18 and J usage is TRBJ2-7, with 7 bases matching TRBD1. J lost 6 bases, V lost 6 bases, and 11 bases had no gene match. Germline CDR1 reads KGHSH; CDR2 reads LQKENI. The CDR3 spans 14 residues. CDR3 bases: TGTGCCAGCTCGAATACAGGGAACAGGGGCGAGCAGTACTTC. It specifies CASSNTGNRGEQYF.

This clone has a handful of counts. V is TRBV7-6 and J is TRBJ1-1; no clear D. Trimming pared 5 bases from V and 5 bases from J, leaving 9 bases between. The CDR3 length is 12 residues. Germline CDR1 and CDR2: SGHVS and FNYEAQ. This CDR3 reads CASSGTATEAFF. The CDR3 DNA is TGTGCCAGCAGCGGTACAGCTACTGAAGCTTTCTTT.

The CDR3 region has the DNA TGTGCCAGTAGTATAACTAAACTCAACACCGGGGAGCTGTTTTTT. This gives the protein CASSITKLNTGELFF. The chain carries TRBV19 and TRBJ2-2; D not resolved. The V and J ends lost 2 bases and 2 bases respectively, with 9 bases between them. The CDR3 totals 15 residues. Germline lookup yields CDR1 LNHDA and CDR2 SQIVND (reference sequence). The variable domain in full, with the rest retrieved from reference TRBV19 and TRBJ2-2, is DGGITQSPKYLFRKEGQNVTLSCEQNLNHDAMYWYRQDPGQGLRLIYYSQIVNDFQKGDIAEGYSVSREKKESFPLTVTSAQKNPTAFYLCASSITKLNTGELFFGEGSRLTVL.

This CDR3 reads CASSLLERYEQYF. The CDR3, as DNA: TGTGCCAGCAGTTTACTAGAGCGTTACGAGCAGTACTTC. V and J are TRBV27 and TRBJ2-7; no definite D call. The CDR3 consists of 13 residues. Germline V CDR1 and CDR2: MNHEY, SMNVEV (reference sequence). V lost 2 bases to trimming and J lost 4 bases, with 9 bases between them.

The CDR3 bases are TGTGCCAGCAGCCCCCCGGGACAGGGGGCCAAAAACATTCAGTACTTC. It encodes CASSPPGQGAKNIQYF. The gene calls are TRBV11-2 and TRBJ2-4; 10 nucleotides line up with TRBD1. The germline gives CDR1 SGHAT, CDR2 FQNNGV. With V trimmed by 5 bases and J by 1 base, 5 bases remained unmatched. The CDR3 runs 16 residues. The full variable domain, with the rest looked up from reference TRBV11-2 and TRBJ2-4, is EAGVAQSPRYKIIEKRQSVAFWCNPISGHATLYWYQQILGQGPKLLIQFQNNGVVDDSQLPKDRFSAERLKGVDSTLKIQPAKLEDSAVYLCASSPPGQGAKNIQYFGAGTRLSVL.

The J gene is TRBJ1-3, the V gene TRBV7-2, with D perhaps matching TRBD1 (6 bases). With 4 bases removed from V and 2 bases from J, the gap between germline ends came to 21 bases. This CDR3 has 18 amino acids. Germline CDR1 SGHTA, CDR2 FQGNSA. The CDR3 region is CASSSDKGGAETGNTIYF. The DNA of the CDR3 is TGTGCCAGCAGCTCAGACAAGGGGGGGGCTGAGACTGGAAACACCATATATTTT.

V is TRBV19 and J is TRBJ2-7, with 8 bases lining up with TRBD1. The CDR3 consists of 16 residues. V dropped 7 bases and J dropped 0; count of bases not matched to a gene: 11. CDR1 and CDR2 from the germline V gene are LNHDA and SQIVND (reference sequence). The CDR3 nucleotides read TGTGCCAGTACCCCCGGTGGACAGGGAAGCTCCTACGAGCAGTACTTC. Protein: CASTPGGQGSSYEQYF.

The V call is TRBV6-1, the J call TRBJ2-6; 7 positions agree with TRBD1. J gave up 0 bases and V 2 bases, and 4 bases lay outside the gene matches. The CDR3 totals 17 residues. Germline CDR1 and CDR2: MNHNS and SASEGT. CDR3 DNA: TGTGCCAGCAGTGAATGGACAGGTAGCTCTGGGGCCAACGTCCTGACTTTC. Its translation: CASSEWTGSSGANVLTF.

This CDR3 is CASSLTRGSYNEQFF. Written as DNA, the CDR3 is TGTGCCAGCAGCTTAACGAGAGGTTCCTACAATGAGCAGTTCTTC. The chain links TRBV7-3 to TRBJ2-1; D unclear. CDR1 SGHTA and CDR2 FQGTGA come from the germline V gene. Trimming removed 0 bases from V and 1 base from J, with 7 bases in between. CDR3 length: 15 residues.

The DNA of the CDR3 is TGTGCCATCAGCAGCCAGGGGACCTACGAGCAGTACTTC. Translation: CAISSQGTYEQYF. This rearrangement joins TRBV10-3 to TRBJ2-7, with D maybe TRBD1 (6 bases). Germline CDR1 ENHRY, CDR2 SYGVKD. CDR3 length equals 13 residues. Trimming removed 6 bases from V and 2 bases from J, with 11 bases in between.

The V and J genes are TRBV7-9 and TRBJ1-2; 8 nucleotides agree with TRBD1. J lost 7 bases, V lost 5 bases, and 0 bases had no gene match. CDR3 length: 11 amino acids. In germline, CDR1 is SEHNR, CDR2 FQNEAQ (reference sequence). CDR3 DNA: TGTGCCAGCAGCGACAGGGGTGGCTACACCTTC. As protein: CASSDRGGYTF.

V gene TRBV9 combines with J gene TRBJ1-4; 9 bases map to TRBD1. The length of the CDR3 is 15 residues. V trimming: 0 bases; J trimming: 7 bases; junction bases outside the gene matches: 4. Germline V gene lookup returns CDR1 SGDLS and CDR2 YYNGEE. The CDR3: CASSVGGQGFEKLFF. CDR3 DNA sequence: TGTGCCAGCAGCGTAGGGGGACAGGGCTTTGAAAAACTGTTTTTT. Drawing the rest from reference TRBV9 and TRBJ1-4, the complete variable domain is DSGVTQTPKHLITATGQRVTLRCSPRSGDLSVYWYQQSLDQGLQFLIQYYNGEERAKGNILERFSAQQFPDLHSELNLSSLELGDSALYFCASSVGGQGFEKLFFGSGTQLSVL.

The chain uses TRBV28 and TRBJ1-6, with 9 bases fitting TRBD1. The CDR3 is made up of 14 amino acids. The germline V gene has CDR1 MDHEN and CDR2 SYDVKM. V lost 5 bases to trimming and J lost 9 bases; unmatched junction nucleotides: 5. The CDR3 DNA is TGTGCCAGCAGTGTGGACAGGGGAGGTTCACCCCTCCACTTT. It specifies CASSVDRGGSPLHF.

The CDR3 reads CASSSTGVRYNEQFF. The DNA of the CDR3 is TGTGCCAGCAGCTCGACAGGGGTCCGGTACAATGAGCAGTTCTTC. The rearrangement joins TRBV14 to TRBJ2-1; 8 bases are a match to TRBD1. This CDR3 comprises 15 residues. Germline V gene data show CDR1 as SGHDN and CDR2 as FVKESK. V dropped 5 bases and J dropped 4; count of bases not matched to a gene: 7.

This chain connects TRBV7-9 to TRBJ1-2; possible D gene TRBD1, 6 bases. The CDR3 consists of 17 residues. The V gene's germline CDR1 is SEHNR and CDR2 FQNEAQ (reference sequence). The V end was cut by 1 base, the J end by 5 bases, with 20 bases between. The CDR3 DNA follows: TGTGCCAGCAGCTTAGAGCTAGGGGGACACGGTGGGTATGGCTACACCTTC. Translated: CASSLELGGHGGYGYTF. Using reference TRBV7-9 and TRBJ1-2 for the parts outside the CDR3, the full variable domain is DTGVSQNPRHKITKRGQNVTFRCDPISEHNRLYWYRQTLGQGPEFLTYFQNEAQLEKSRLLSDRFSAERPKGSFSTLEIQRTEQGDSAMYLCASSLELGGHGGYGYTFGSGTRLTVV.

The chain joins TRBV5-1 to TRBJ2-1, with 12 positions matching TRBD2. The CDR3 is made up of 19 amino acids. J was trimmed by 9 bases and V by 0 bases; bases with no gene match: 16. The germline V gene encodes CDR1 SGHRS and CDR2 YFSETQ. The CDR3 nucleotides are TGCGCCAGCAGCTTGGTGCCAGGGGGCACTAGCGGGGGGTTCGGTGAGCAGTTCTTC. Amino acids: CASSLVPGGTSGGFGEQFF.

This clone turned up a few times. V and J are TRBV28 and TRBJ1-1; D unclear. The ends were cut back, 4 bases at V and 6 bases at J, with 9 bases in the middle. This CDR3 is built from 12 residues. In germline, CDR1 is MDHEN, CDR2 SYDVKM. The CDR3 DNA reads as TGTGCCAGCAGTTACTTATTGGCTGAAGCTTTCTTT. This codes for CASSYLLAEAFF.

This clone was recorded a few times. This sequence joins TRBV6-1 and TRBJ1-5; 7 bases fit TRBD1. This CDR3 contains 15 residues. Germline loops: CDR1 MNHNS, CDR2 SASEGT. J lost 0 bases, V lost 6 bases, and 5 bases had no gene match. This CDR3 is CASSLDRASNQPQHF. The DNA for the CDR3 is TGTGCCAGCAGCCTTGACAGGGCTAGCAATCAGCCCCAGCATTTT.

This clone showed up just once. CDR3 amino acids: CASSPGQGSQPQHF. In DNA, the CDR3 is TGTGCCAGCAGCCCCGGACAGGGTAGTCAGCCCCAGCATTTT. The chain uses TRBV6-6 and TRBJ1-5; 8 positions match TRBD1. The CDR3 consists of 14 residues. The J segment lost 6 bases and the V segment lost 6 bases, leaving 7 bases of the junction unmatched. Germline V CDR1 and CDR2: MNHNY, SVGAGI (reference sequence).

The chain employs TRBV19 and TRBJ2-3; 9 bases are a match to TRBD1. V was pared by 5 bases and J by 3 bases, with 3 bases of the junction left unmatched. Germline assignment: CDR1 LNHDA and CDR2 SQIVND (reference sequence). This CDR3 comprises 14 residues. CDR3 bases: TGTGCCAGTAGTTGGGACAGGGATACAGATACGCAGTATTTT. It encodes CASSWDRDTDTQYF.

There are a few counts of this clone. The chain combines TRBV2 with TRBJ1-3, with 8 bases lining up with TRBD1. This CDR3 has 15 amino acids. V lost 5 bases, J lost 1 base, and 4 bases stayed unmatched. Germline V gene data show CDR1 as SNHLY and CDR2 as FYNNEI. CDR3 residues: CASSSTGVSGNTIYF. The DNA of the CDR3 is TGTGCCAGCAGTTCGACAGGGGTGTCTGGAAACACCATATATTTT.

This sequence joins TRBV11-2 and TRBJ1-1; 8 bases agree with TRBD1. The length of the CDR3 is 13 residues. Germline-derived CDR1 and CDR2 are SGHAT and FQNNGV. Germline trimming cut 1 base from V and 10 bases from J; bases unmatched to any gene: 5. Here the CDR3 reads CASSLVRDRGAFF. The CDR3 region has the DNA TGTGCCAGCAGCTTAGTAAGAGACAGGGGAGCTTTCTTT. The full variable domain, its missing parts supplied by reference TRBV11-2 and TRBJ1-1, is EAGVAQSPRYKIIEKRQSVAFWCNPISGHATLYWYQQILGQGPKLLIQFQNNGVVDDSQLPKDRFSAERLKGVDSTLKIQPAKLEDSAVYLCASSLVRDRGAFFGQGTRLTVV.

The genes are TRBV25-1 and TRBJ1-5, with D tentatively TRBD1 (6 bases). This CDR3 is built from 15 residues. Trimming cost V 6 bases and J 4 bases, with 16 bases left between them. Germline V CDR1 and CDR2: MGHDK, SYGVNS. The CDR3 loop reads CASRAAGAANQPQHF. DNA for the CDR3: TGTGCCAGCAGGGCCGCAGGGGCGGCGAATCAGCCCCAGCATTTT.

CDR3 sequence (DNA): TGTGCCAGCAGGGCCGGCGGGCCTTACGAGCAGTACTTC. This encodes CASRAGGPYEQYF. This sequence joins TRBV28 and TRBJ2-7; TRBD2 is a possible D gene (5 bases). CDR3 size: 13 residues. The germline gives CDR1 MDHEN, CDR2 SYDVKM. The V gene lost 6 bases and the J gene lost 4 bases, with 13 bases spanning the gap.

V usage is TRBV10-2 and J usage is TRBJ2-7; the match to TRBD2 covers 11 bases. This CDR3 contains 15 residues. Germline assignment: CDR1 WSHSY and CDR2 SAAADI. Losses at the gene ends were 2 bases for V and 4 bases for J; bases not matched to a gene: 4. The CDR3: CASSEVPSGGYEQYF. CDR3 DNA: TGCGCCAGCAGTGAGGTCCCTAGCGGGGGGTACGAGCAGTACTTC.

This clone appeared once. The chain is built from TRBV19 and TRBJ2-5; D ambiguous. Deletions cut 1 base from V and 5 bases from J, with 20 bases between. The CDR3 is made up of 17 amino acids. Germline V gene sequence: CDR1 LNHDA, CDR2 SQIVND (reference sequence). The CDR3 coding sequence is TGTGCCAGTAGTATAGGTCCTCGCGGAACGAGACTGGAGACCCAGTACTTC. This encodes CASSIGPRGTRLETQYF.

The chain has TRBV28 and TRBJ2-2; D ambiguous. CDR1 and CDR2 from the germline V gene are MDHEN and SYDVKM. Trimming shortened V by 2 bases and J by 0 bases, and 7 bases separated the two germline ends. This CDR3 is built from 15 residues. The DNA for the CDR3 is TGTGCCAGCAGTTTACCCACGGCGAACACCGGGGAGCTGTTTTTT. Protein: CASSLPTANTGELFF.

The gene calls are TRBV19 and TRBJ2-7, with TRBD2 matching over 7 bases. Germline CDR1 reads LNHDA; CDR2 reads SQIVND (reference sequence). The V gene end was trimmed by 2 bases and the J gene end by 0 bases; junction bases not matched to a gene: 10. The CDR3 sequence is 17 residues long. The CDR3 DNA reads TGTGCCAGTAGTATAAATGGACGGGGGGTAACCTCCTACGAGCAGTACTTC. Translation gives CASSINGRGVTSYEQYF.

The V and J genes are TRBV18 and TRBJ2-4; D gene unclear. The CDR3 runs 13 residues. Per the germline V gene, CDR1 is KGHSH and CDR2 is LQKENI. The V end was cut by 0 bases, the J end by 8 bases, with 8 bases between. This CDR3 is CASSPPFRDIQYF. The CDR3 DNA is TGTGCCAGCTCACCACCCTTCCGTGACATTCAGTACTTC. The full variable domain, its missing parts supplied by reference TRBV18 and TRBJ2-4, is NAGVMQNPRHLVRRRGQEARLRCSPMKGHSHVYWYRQLPEEGLKFMVYLQKENIIDESGMPKERFSAEFPKEGPSILRIQQVVRGDSAAYFCASSPPFRDIQYFGAGTRLSVL.

The chain is built from TRBV11-3 and TRBJ2-7; 7 positions match TRBD1. Losses at the gene ends were 1 base for V and 3 bases for J; bases not matched to a gene: 3. CDR3 length: 14 residues. CDR1 is SGHNT, CDR2 YENEEA, per germline. The CDR3 sequence: CASSLGRQGYEQYF. The CDR3 DNA follows: TGTGCCAGCAGCTTAGGGCGACAGGGCTACGAGCAGTACTTC.

This sequence joins TRBV18 and TRBJ1-5, with D uncertain. The length of the CDR3 is 14 residues. Germline loops: CDR1 KGHSH, CDR2 LQKENI. V was cut by 4 bases and J by 2 bases, with 9 bases left in between. CDR3 loop: CASSLERGNQPQHF. As DNA, the CDR3 is TGTGCCAGCTCACTCGAGAGGGGCAATCAGCCCCAGCATTTT.

The sample holds one count of this clone. This rearrangement joins TRBV30 to TRBJ2-3; perhaps TRBD2 as D (5 bases). CDR3 length: 15 residues. V was shortened by 2 bases and J by 1 base, with 13 bases between the two germline ends. Germline-derived CDR1 and CDR2 are GTSNPN and SVGIG (reference sequence). CDR3 nucleotide sequence: TGTGCCTGGAGTCCTACTAGATCGGGCACAGATACGCAGTATTTT. Its translation: CAWSPTRSGTDTQYF.